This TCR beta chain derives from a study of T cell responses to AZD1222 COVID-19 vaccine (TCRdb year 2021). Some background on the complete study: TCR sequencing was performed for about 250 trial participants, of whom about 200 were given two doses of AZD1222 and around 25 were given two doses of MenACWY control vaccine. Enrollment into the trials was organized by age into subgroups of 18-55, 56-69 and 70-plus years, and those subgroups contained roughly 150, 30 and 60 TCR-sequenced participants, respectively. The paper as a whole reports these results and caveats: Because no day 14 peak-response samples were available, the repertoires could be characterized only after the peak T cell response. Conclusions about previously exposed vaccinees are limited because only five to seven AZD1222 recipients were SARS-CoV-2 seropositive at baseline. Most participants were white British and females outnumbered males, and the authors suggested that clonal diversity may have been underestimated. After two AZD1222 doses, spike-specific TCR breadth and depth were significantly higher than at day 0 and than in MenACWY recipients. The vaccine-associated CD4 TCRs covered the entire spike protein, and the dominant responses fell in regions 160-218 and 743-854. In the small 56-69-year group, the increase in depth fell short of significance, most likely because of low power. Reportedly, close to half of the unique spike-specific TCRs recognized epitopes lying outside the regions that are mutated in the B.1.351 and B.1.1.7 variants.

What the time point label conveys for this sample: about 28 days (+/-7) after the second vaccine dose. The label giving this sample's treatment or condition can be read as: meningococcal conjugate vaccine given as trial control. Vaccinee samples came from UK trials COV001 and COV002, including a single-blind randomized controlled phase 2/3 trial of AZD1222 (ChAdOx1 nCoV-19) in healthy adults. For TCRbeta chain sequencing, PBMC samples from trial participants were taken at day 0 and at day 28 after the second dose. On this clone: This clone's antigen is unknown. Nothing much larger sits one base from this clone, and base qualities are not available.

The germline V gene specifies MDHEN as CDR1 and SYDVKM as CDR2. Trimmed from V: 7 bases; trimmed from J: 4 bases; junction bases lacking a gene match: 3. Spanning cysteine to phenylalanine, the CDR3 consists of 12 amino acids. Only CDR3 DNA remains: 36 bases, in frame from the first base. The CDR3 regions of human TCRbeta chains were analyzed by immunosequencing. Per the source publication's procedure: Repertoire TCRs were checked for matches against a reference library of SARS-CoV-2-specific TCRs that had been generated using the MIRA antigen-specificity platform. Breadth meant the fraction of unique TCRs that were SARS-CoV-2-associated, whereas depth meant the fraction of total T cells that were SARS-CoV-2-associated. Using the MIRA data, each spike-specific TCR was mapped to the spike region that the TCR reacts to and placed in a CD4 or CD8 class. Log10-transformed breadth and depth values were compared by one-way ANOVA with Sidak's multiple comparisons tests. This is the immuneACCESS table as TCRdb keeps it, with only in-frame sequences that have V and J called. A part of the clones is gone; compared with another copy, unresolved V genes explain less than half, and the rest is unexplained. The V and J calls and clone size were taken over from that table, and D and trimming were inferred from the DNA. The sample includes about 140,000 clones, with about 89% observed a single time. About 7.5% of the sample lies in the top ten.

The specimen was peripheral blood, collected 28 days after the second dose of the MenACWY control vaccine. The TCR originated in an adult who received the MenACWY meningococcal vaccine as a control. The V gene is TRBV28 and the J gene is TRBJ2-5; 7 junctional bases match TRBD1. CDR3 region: CASTGQVETQYF. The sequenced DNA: TGTGCCAGCACAGGACAGGTAGAGACCCAGTACTTC.